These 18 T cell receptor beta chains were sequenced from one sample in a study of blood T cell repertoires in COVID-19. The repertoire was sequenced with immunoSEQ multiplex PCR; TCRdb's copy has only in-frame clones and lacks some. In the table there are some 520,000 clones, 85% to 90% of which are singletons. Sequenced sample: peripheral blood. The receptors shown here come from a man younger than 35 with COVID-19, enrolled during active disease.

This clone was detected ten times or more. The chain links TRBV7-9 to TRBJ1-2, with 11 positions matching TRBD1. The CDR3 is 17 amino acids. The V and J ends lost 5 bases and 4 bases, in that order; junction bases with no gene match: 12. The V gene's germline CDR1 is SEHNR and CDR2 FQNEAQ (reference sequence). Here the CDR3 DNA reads TGTGCCAGCAGCCCAGGGGGACAGGGGGGAGTGGTCTATGGCTACACCTTC. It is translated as CASSPGGQGGVVYGYTF.

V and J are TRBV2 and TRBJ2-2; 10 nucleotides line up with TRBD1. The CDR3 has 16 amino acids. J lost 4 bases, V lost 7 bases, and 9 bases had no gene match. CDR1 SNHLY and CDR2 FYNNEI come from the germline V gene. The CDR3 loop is CASKGGTGVSTGELFF. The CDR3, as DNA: TGTGCCAGCAAAGGGGGGACAGGGGTTTCCACCGGGGAGCTGTTTTTT.

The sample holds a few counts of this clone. CDR3: CASSESGRTGNYGYTF. The CDR3 coding sequence is TGTGCCAGCAGTGAATCAGGAAGGACAGGGAACTATGGCTACACCTTC. The genes are TRBV25-1 and TRBJ1-2; TRBD1 matches at 8 bases. CDR1 and CDR2 (germline): MGHDK, SYGVNS. The CDR3 loop spans 16 amino acids. The junction had 6 bases not matched to a gene; V was cut back by 1 base and J by 2 bases.

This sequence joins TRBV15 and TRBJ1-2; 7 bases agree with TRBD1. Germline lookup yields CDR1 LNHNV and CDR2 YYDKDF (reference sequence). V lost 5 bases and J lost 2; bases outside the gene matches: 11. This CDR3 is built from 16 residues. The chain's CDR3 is CATSPRSTGYNYGYTF. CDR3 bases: TGTGCCACCAGCCCAAGATCGACAGGGTACAACTATGGCTACACCTTC.

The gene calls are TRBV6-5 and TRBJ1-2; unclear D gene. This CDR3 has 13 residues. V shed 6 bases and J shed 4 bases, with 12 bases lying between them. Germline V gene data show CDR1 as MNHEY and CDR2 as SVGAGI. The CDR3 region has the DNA TGTGCCAGCAGCCCAGGTCTTAGCTATGGCTACACCTTC. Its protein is CASSPGLSYGYTF.

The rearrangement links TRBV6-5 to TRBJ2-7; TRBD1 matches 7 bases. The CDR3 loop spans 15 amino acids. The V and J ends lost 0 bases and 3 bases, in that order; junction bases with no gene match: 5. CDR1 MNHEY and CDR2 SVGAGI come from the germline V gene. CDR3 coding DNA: TGTGCCAGCAGTTACTCTAGCGACAGGGACTACGAGCAGTACTTC. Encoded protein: CASSYSSDRDYEQYF.

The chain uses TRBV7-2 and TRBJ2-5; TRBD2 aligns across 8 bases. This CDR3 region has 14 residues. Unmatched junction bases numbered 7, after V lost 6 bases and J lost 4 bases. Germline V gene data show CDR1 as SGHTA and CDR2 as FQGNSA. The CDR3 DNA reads TGTGCCAGCAGTGACCGGGGGGGAAGAGAGACCCAGTACTTC. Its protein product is CASSDRGGRETQYF.

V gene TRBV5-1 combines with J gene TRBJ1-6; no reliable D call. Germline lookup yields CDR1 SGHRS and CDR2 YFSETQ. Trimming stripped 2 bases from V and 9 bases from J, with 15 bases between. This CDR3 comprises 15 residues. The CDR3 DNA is TGCGCCAGCAGCTTTGGGATCCAAAGCGGTTCACCCCTCCACTTT. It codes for CASSFGIQSGSPLHF.

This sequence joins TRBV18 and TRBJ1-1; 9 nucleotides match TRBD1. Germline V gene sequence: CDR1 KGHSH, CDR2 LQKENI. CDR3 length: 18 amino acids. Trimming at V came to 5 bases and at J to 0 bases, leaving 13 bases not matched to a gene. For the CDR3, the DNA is TGTGCCAGCTCATCTACCGGGACAGGGTATGTTCTGAACACTGAAGCTTTCTTT. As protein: CASSSTGTGYVLNTEAFF.

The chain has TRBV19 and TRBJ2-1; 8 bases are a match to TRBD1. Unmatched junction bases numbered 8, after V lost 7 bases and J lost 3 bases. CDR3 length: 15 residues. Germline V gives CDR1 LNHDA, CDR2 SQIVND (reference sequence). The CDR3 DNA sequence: TGTGCCAGTACTCACGCAGGGGGCGTCTACAATGAGCAGTTCTTC. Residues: CASTHAGGVYNEQFF.

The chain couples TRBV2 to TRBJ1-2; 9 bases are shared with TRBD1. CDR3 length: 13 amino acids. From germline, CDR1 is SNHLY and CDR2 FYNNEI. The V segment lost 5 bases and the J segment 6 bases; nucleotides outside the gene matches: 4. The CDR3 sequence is CASSTTGGNGYTF. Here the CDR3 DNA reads TGTGCCAGCAGTACGACAGGGGGTAATGGCTACACCTTC.

CDR3 bases: TGCGCCAGCAGTCGGGACAGGATGTATGGCTACACCTTC. Amino acids: CASSRDRMYGYTF. This chain uses TRBV10-1 with TRBJ1-2; 8 nucleotides line up with TRBD1. The trim removed 5 bases at V and 5 bases at J, leaving 4 bases unmatched. Germline values: CDR1 WNHNN, CDR2 SYGVQD (reference sequence). The CDR3 covers 13 residues.

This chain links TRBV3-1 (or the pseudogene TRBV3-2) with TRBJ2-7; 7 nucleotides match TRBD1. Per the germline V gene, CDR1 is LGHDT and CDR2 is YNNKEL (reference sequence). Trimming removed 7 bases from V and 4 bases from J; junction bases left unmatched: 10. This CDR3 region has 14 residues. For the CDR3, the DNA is TGTGCCAGCACCAAGACAGGGCGTCTTTACGAGCAGTACTTC. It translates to CASTKTGRLYEQYF.

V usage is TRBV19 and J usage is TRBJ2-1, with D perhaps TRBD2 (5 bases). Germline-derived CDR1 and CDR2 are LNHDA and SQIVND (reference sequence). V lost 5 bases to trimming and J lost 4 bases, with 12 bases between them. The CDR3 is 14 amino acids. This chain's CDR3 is CASSGGRLYNEQFF. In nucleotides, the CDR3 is TGTGCCAGTAGTGGCGGGCGGTTATACAATGAGCAGTTCTTC. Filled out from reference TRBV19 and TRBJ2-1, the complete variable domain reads DGGITQSPKYLFRKEGQNVTLSCEQNLNHDAMYWYRQDPGQGLRLIYYSQIVNDFQKGDIAEGYSVSREKKESFPLTVTSAQKNPTAFYLCASSGGRLYNEQFFGPGTRLTVL.

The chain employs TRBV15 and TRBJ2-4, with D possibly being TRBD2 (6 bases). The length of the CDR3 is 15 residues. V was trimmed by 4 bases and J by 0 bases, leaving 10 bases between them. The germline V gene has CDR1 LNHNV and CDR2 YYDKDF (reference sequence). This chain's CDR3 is CATSIGGLAKNIQYF. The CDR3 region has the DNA TGTGCCACCAGCATTGGGGGGTTAGCCAAAAACATTCAGTACTTC.

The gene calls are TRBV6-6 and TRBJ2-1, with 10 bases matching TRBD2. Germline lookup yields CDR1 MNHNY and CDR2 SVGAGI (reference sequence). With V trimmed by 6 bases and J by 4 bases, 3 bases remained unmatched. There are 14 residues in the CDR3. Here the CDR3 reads CASRRSGGYNEQFF. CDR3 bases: TGTGCCAGCAGACGTAGCGGGGGGTACAATGAGCAGTTCTTC.

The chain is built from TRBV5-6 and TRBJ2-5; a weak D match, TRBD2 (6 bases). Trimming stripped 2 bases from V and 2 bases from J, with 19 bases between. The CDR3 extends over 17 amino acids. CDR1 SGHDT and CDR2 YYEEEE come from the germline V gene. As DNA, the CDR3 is TGTGCCAGCAGCTTAGACCCGGGACTGGCAACACAAGAGACCCAGTACTTC. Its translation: CASSLDPGLATQETQYF.

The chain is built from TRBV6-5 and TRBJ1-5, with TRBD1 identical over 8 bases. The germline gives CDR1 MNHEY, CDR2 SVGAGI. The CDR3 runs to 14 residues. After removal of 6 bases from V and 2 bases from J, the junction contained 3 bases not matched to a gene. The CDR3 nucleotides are TGTGCCAGCAGCGGGACAGGTGGCAATCAGCCCCAGCATTTT. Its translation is CASSGTGGNQPQHF.